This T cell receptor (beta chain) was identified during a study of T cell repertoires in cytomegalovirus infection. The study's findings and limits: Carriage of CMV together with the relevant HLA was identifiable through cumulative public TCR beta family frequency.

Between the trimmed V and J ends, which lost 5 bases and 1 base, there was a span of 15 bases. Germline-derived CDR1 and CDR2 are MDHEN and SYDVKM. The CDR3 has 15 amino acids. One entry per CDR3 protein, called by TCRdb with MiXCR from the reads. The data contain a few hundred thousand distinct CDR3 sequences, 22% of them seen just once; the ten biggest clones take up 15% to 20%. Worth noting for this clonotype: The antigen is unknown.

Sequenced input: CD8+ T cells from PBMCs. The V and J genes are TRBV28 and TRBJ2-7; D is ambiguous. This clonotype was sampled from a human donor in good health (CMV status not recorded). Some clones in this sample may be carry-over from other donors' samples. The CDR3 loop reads CASSPPRHLSYEQYF. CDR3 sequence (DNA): TGTGCCAGCAGTCCGCCCCGACATCTATCCTACGAGCAGTACTTC.